A single sample is the source of the 20 T cell receptor beta chains below, sequenced in a study of beta chain features in type 1 diabetes. Reverse transcribing all isolated RNA meant expressed TCRB transcripts were sequenced. Sequencing was performed with immunoSEQ multiplex PCR; in TCRdb, only in-frame clones are kept and a portion is missing. The sample shows 450,000 or so clones, approximately 10% of them seen only once. Sample: naive CD4+ T cells from blood. These receptors were obtained from a woman younger than 35 in good health.

This clone was seen more than once but under ten times. The chain uses TRBV6-5 and TRBJ2-1; no reliable D call. The CDR3 totals 12 residues. Germline V gives CDR1 MNHEY, CDR2 SVGAGI. V gave up 5 bases and J gave up 1 base, with 3 bases separating them. The CDR3 region is CASSGSYNEQFF. The CDR3 DNA follows: TGTGCCAGCAGTGGGTCCTACAATGAGCAGTTCTTC.

This clone was seen only a few times. Other nucleotide sequences in the sample specify the same CDR3. The chain combines TRBV7-2 with TRBJ2-7; TRBD2 matches 7 bases. The germline V gene has CDR1 SGHTA and CDR2 FQGNSA. Trimming removed 3 bases from V and 2 bases from J; junction bases left unmatched: 1. The CDR3 totals 13 residues. The CDR3 bases are TGTGCCAGCAGCTTGGCGGGGGCCTACGAGCAGTACTTC. Translating gives CASSLAGAYEQYF.

The genes are TRBV27 and TRBJ1-2; 7 bases agree with TRBD1. The germline V gene has CDR1 MNHEY and CDR2 SMNVEV (reference sequence). The CDR3 has 15 amino acids. V trimming: 0 bases; J trimming: 4 bases; junction bases outside the gene matches: 5. CDR3 DNA sequence: TGTGCCAGCAGTTTATCCAGAGACAGGGCCTATGGCTACACCTTC. Its translation: CASSLSRDRAYGYTF.

This clone has just a few counts. In DNA form, the CDR3 reads TGTGCCATCAGTGAGTGGGCTAGTGGCTATGAGCAGTTCTTC. The encoded protein is CAISEWASGYEQFF. V usage is TRBV10-3 and J usage is TRBJ2-1; D not certain. V was trimmed by 1 base and J by 8 bases, leaving 12 bases between them. The V gene's germline CDR1 is ENHRY and CDR2 SYGVKD. The CDR3 is made up of 14 amino acids.

The rearrangement links TRBV4-2 to TRBJ2-4; 10 bases line up with TRBD2. Germline V gene sequence: CDR1 LGHNA, CDR2 YNFKEQ. Trimming removed 4 bases from V and 5 bases from J; junction bases left unmatched: 11. The CDR3 contains 17 residues. CDR3 coding DNA: TGTGCCAGCAGCCCACAACGGGGCGGACTAGCGGAAAACATTCAGTACTTC. Protein sequence: CASSPQRGGLAENIQYF.

The rearrangement joins TRBV27 to TRBJ2-5; tentatively, D is TRBD1 (5 bases). Deletions cut 0 bases from V and 2 bases from J, with 10 bases between. The CDR3 spans 15 residues. CDR1 is MNHEY, CDR2 SMNVEV, per germline (reference sequence). The CDR3 coding sequence is TGTGCCAGCAGTTTATCAAGGACACGGCAAGAGACCCAGTACTTC. As protein: CASSLSRTRQETQYF.

The rearrangement uses TRBV10-3 and TRBJ2-7; 8 positions match TRBD1. This CDR3 is 12 amino acids long. CDR1 is ENHRY, CDR2 SYGVKD, per germline. The CDR3 here is CASGQGSYEQYF. In DNA form, the CDR3 reads TGTGCTTCAGGACAGGGCAGCTACGAGCAGTACTTC.

V and J are TRBV7-9 and TRBJ1-2, with 11 bases matching TRBD1. Trimming at V came to 5 bases and at J to 4 bases, leaving 9 bases not matched to a gene. Germline V lookup: CDR1 SEHNR, CDR2 FQNEAQ (reference sequence). The CDR3 consists of 16 residues. The CDR3 sequence is CASSQRTGGTLYGYTF. CDR3 bases: TGTGCCAGCAGCCAGAGGACAGGGGGCACCCTCTATGGCTACACCTTC.

The genes are TRBV7-3 and TRBJ2-7; TRBD2 agrees at 8 bases. Germline V lookup: CDR1 SGHTA, CDR2 FQGTGA. With V trimmed by 5 bases and J by 4 bases, 10 bases remained unmatched. This CDR3 has 15 amino acids. CDR3 in amino acids: CASSPYPKREYEQYF. The CDR3 DNA reads as TGTGCCAGCAGCCCCTATCCAAAGCGGGAGTACGAGCAGTACTTC.

Comment on this clone: Distinct nucleotide sequences in the sample also encode this CDR3. V usage is TRBV28 and J usage is TRBJ2-5; TRBD2 aligns across 11 bases. Germline values: CDR1 MDHEN, CDR2 SYDVKM. V was clipped by 2 bases and J by 4 bases; unmatched bases: 3. CDR3 size: 15 residues. CDR3 DNA: TGTGCCAGCAGTTTACTAGCGGGGGGACGAGAGACCCAGTACTTC. The encoded protein is CASSLLAGGRETQYF.

This clone was counted only a few times. The chain recombines TRBV18 with TRBJ2-4; maybe TRBD1 (6 bases). There are 15 residues in the CDR3. The germline gives CDR1 KGHSH, CDR2 LQKENI. Trimming took off 3 bases at V and 6 bases at J, with 15 bases between the two ends. CDR3 coding DNA: TGTGCCAGCTCACCGTTACAGGGTCCGAGAAACATTCAGTACTTC. Translated, it gives CASSPLQGPRNIQYF.

This clone has only a few counts. The genes are TRBV25-1 and TRBJ1-1; D is unclear. Looked up from germline, CDR1 is MGHDK and CDR2 is SYGVNS. The CDR3 runs 13 residues. The germline V and J ends were trimmed by 2 bases and 1 base, with 5 bases remaining between them. This CDR3 reads CASSEGWNTEAFF. In DNA form, the CDR3 reads TGTGCCAGCAGTGAAGGTTGGAACACTGAAGCTTTCTTT.

V gene TRBV29-1 combines with J gene TRBJ1-5; 10 bases fit TRBD1. The CDR3 is 13 residues long. With 3 bases clipped from V and 6 bases from J, the junction kept 2 bases outside the gene matches. The V gene's germline CDR1 is SQVTM and CDR2 ANQGSEA. CDR3 nucleotides: TGCAGCGTTGAGTGGGACAGGGGTCAGCCCCAGCATTTT. Residues: CSVEWDRGQPQHF.

This clone has just a few counts. The same CDR3 also results from other DNA sequences found in this sample. The chain couples TRBV30 to TRBJ1-2, with D uncertain. Germline values: CDR1 GTSNPN, CDR2 SVGIG (reference sequence). V shed 3 bases and J shed 8 bases, with 10 bases lying between them. There are 11 residues in the CDR3. The CDR3 loop reads CAWSRGYGYTF. The CDR3 bases are TGTGCCTGGAGCCGGGGATACGGCTACACCTTC.

This clone was seen only a few times. The chain joins TRBV7-9 to TRBJ1-1; D unresolved. The CDR3 is 14 amino acids. Germline lookup yields CDR1 SEHNR and CDR2 FQNEAQ (reference sequence). V was clipped by 3 bases and J by 4 bases, with 12 bases between them. This CDR3 reads CASSFTPPGTEAFF. In DNA form, the CDR3 reads TGTGCCAGCAGCTTCACCCCTCCGGGCACTGAAGCTTTCTTT.

V usage is TRBV30 and J usage is TRBJ1-5; D is unresolved. Trimming took 2 bases from V and 9 from J, leaving 17 bases between them. The CDR3 is made up of 14 amino acids. CDR1 GTSNPN and CDR2 SVGIG come from the germline V gene (reference sequence). The CDR3 here is CAWSLGRSLGPQHF. The CDR3 DNA reads TGTGCCTGGAGTCTCGGCAGGTCCTTGGGGCCCCAGCATTTT.

A few counts support this clone. This chain connects TRBV6-5 to TRBJ2-7; D is uncertain. Germline V gives CDR1 MNHEY, CDR2 SVGAGI. Trimming pared 3 bases from V and 3 bases from J, leaving 15 bases between. The CDR3 runs to 15 residues. The DNA for the CDR3 is TGTGCCAGCAGTTATCAGGAACATTCGGGCTACGAGCAGTACTTC. Translating it yields CASSYQEHSGYEQYF.

V gene TRBV2 combines with J gene TRBJ2-1; 7 bases are shared with TRBD1. The germline V gene has CDR1 SNHLY and CDR2 FYNNEI. V shed 5 bases, J shed 2 bases, and the junction held 6 bases outside the gene matches. The CDR3 is 15 residues long. The CDR3 DNA is TGTGCCAGCAGTCTTACCGGGACAGCCTACAATGAGCAGTTCTTC. Translation: CASSLTGTAYNEQFF.

The rearrangement uses TRBV4-1 and TRBJ1-6; D possibly corresponds to TRBD1 (6 bases). The CDR3 contains 13 residues. Trimming stripped 4 bases from V and 9 bases from J, with 10 bases between. From germline, CDR1 is MGHRA and CDR2 YSYEKL. CDR3 bases: TGCGCCAGCAGCCGGGCAGGGGTTTCACCCCTCCACTTT. This sequence encodes CASSRAGVSPLHF.

The CDR3 nucleotides are TGTGCCAGCAGCTTGGAGGGGGGACCCTCCTACAATGAGCAGTTCTTC. It encodes CASSLEGGPSYNEQFF. The V call is TRBV5-6, the J call TRBJ2-1; D is possibly TRBD1 or TRBD2 (6 bases each). The CDR3 extends over 16 amino acids. V lost 0 bases and J lost 0, with 10 bases in between. CDR1 is SGHDT and CDR2 is YYEEEE in the germline V gene.